This is a list of T cell receptor beta chains from one sample in a study of control samples from healthy donors and cancer patients. Assay: immunoSEQ multiplex PCR; the TCRdb copy retains only in-frame clones and omits some. Here the sample spans roughly 180,000 clones, approximately 92% being singletons. Sequencing used blood. These receptor sequences come from a woman aged 60 to 75 in good health. The CDR3 runs from the conserved cysteine through the conserved F or W. The D gene is left open where the match is weak. A row's size may be missing; if present it is once, few, many or a size class.

TRBD2	.	TRBJ2-3	TRBV6-1	TGTGCCAGCAGTGAACCAGCGGGGGGGCCAGATACGCAGTATTTT	CASSEPAGGPDTQYF
TRBD2	.	TRBJ2-1	TRBV7-3	TGTGCCAGCAGCTTAACACCTCTTGGTAGCGGGGGGGACCTTGATGAGCAGTTCTTC	CASSLTPLGSGGDLDEQFF
.	.	TRBJ1-2	TRBV6-6	TGTGCCAGCAGCCCCGGGGCCAACTATGGCTACACCTTC	CASSPGANYGYTF
TRBD2	.	TRBJ2-3	TRBV12-3/TRBV12-4	TGTGCCAGCACTAGCGGACGATTAAGTAATTTT	CASTSGRLSNF
TRBD1	.	TRBJ1-4	TRBV18	TGTGCCAGCTCACCTACCAGGGGGGACAGGAGCCAAAAACTGTTTTTT	CASSPTRGDRSQKLFF
.	few	TRBJ2-5	TRBV29-1	TGCAGCGTTGAAGGATCCCCGGGGACCCAGTACTTC	CSVEGSPGTQYF
.	.	TRBJ1-2	TRBV18	TGTGCCAGCTCACTGCTCCGGGACCCAAATAACTATGGCTACACCTTC	CASSLLRDPNNYGYTF
.	once	TRBJ2-5	TRBV6-5	TGTGCCAGCAGTTACGGGGGGCGAGAGACCCAGTACTTC	CASSYGGRETQYF
.	once	TRBJ1-5	TRBV7-8	TGTGCCAGCAGCTTATCCCCCCGATCCGTTTTAGAAGTCCTATCTAATCAGCCCCAGCATTTT	CASSLSPRSVLEVLSNQPQHF
.	.	TRBJ1-1	TRBV10-1	TGCGCCAGCAGTGAGTCGTTGGACACTGAAGCTTTCTTT	CASSESLDTEAFF
TRBD1	.	TRBJ1-4	TRBV5-6	TGTGCCAGCAGCTTGTATGGGACAGGGGGCCACGATGAAAAACTGTTTTTT	CASSLYGTGGHDEKLFF
TRBD1	once	TRBJ1-5	TRBV6-2/TRBV6-3	TGTGCCAGCAGTTACTTTATCCGGGACAGGGGGTTGGGTCAGCCCCAGCATTTT	CASSYFIRDRGLGQPQHF
.	.	TRBJ2-3	TRBV25-1	TGTGCCAGCAGTGAACCCCGAGGGCCGAGGGGAAGCACAGATACGCAGTATTTT	CASSEPRGPRGSTDTQYF
.	.	TRBJ2-1	TRBV6-5	TGTGCCAGCAGTCCCGGGGGTAGCTCCTACAATGAGCAGTTCTTC	CASSPGGSSYNEQFF
TRBD1	.	TRBJ1-2	TRBV6-2/TRBV6-3	TGTGCCAGCAGTTACTCGATTGGGGGATCGGACAGGGGCGTTTATGGCTACACCTTC	CASSYSIGGSDRGVYGYTF
.	.	TRBJ2-7	TRBV5-1	TGCGCCAGCAGCCAAGGGACGGGGAACTACGAGCAGTACTTC	CASSQGTGNYEQYF
TRBD1	once	TRBJ2-7	TRBV10-3	TGTGCCATCAGTGATGGGACAGGGACCTACGAGCAGTACTTC	CAISDGTGTYEQYF
.	.	TRBJ2-7	TRBV5-1	TGCGCCAGCAGCTTGGTTCCTAGCAACTACGAGCAGTACTTC	CASSLVPSNYEQYF
TRBD1	.	TRBJ2-1	TRBV18	TGTGCCAGCTCACCGGGACAGGGGCGTAATGAGCAGTTCTTC	CASSPGQGRNEQFF
.	.	TRBJ1-1	TRBV11-3	TGTGCCAGCAGCTTAGATGGGGGTTCGGGTGAAGCTTTCTTT	CASSLDGGSGEAFF
.	.	TRBJ2-3	TRBV24-1	TGTGCCACCAGTGATCCACCTTGGGCTAGCTTTGGAGATACGCAGTATTTT	CATSDPPWASFGDTQYF